This TCR beta chain is drawn from a study of radiation and T cells in renal cell carcinoma. Study-level results: Irradiated tumors held more dominant CDR3 motifs than control tumors. Intratumoral heterogeneity was not captured in these approximately 0.98 g regions.

J gave up 3 bases and V 6 bases, and 2 bases lay outside the gene matches. The CDR3 length is 12 residues. Germline CDR1 is SNHLY and CDR2 is FYNNEI. Within the sample, this clone is medium-sized. Antigen unknown. Described treatment: 15 Gy SBRT to primary tumor, nephrectomy 4 weeks later. Nephrectomy followed 15 Gy stereotactic body radiation by 4 weeks. Assay used: immunoSEQ multiplex PCR; TCRdb lists only in-frame clones, some missing. The table has approximately 18,000 clones, roughly 64% seen once. The chain combines TRBV2 with TRBJ2-7; 7 bases fit TRBD1. The material was tumor tissue, obtained from a patient whose treatment included radiotherapy and nephrectomy. The TCR was taken from a woman in her sixties or seventies with renal cell carcinoma. The CDR3 sequence is CASRRDSYEQYF. In DNA, the CDR3 is TGTGCCAGCAGGAGGGACAGCTACGAGCAGTACTTC.